These T cell receptor beta chains were read from a single sample in a study of CD8+ T cells in alopecia areata. TCRdb keeps only in-frame clones here, not all; method: immunoSEQ multiplex PCR. This table holds a few hundred thousand clones, 35% to 40% found once. The source was CD4+ T cells sorted from blood, collected at approximately week 34, from a patient treated with tofacitinib. These receptors were collected from a human donor with alopecia areata. Both conserved end residues are trimmed from each CDR3. Each record gives: V gene, CDR3 length, J gene, D gene, CDR3 protein. A D gene is named only where the DNA matches it firmly.

TRBV7-6	13	TRBJ1-5	TRBD1	ASSLGTGNDQPQH
TRBV30	11	TRBJ2-3	NA	AWRPEGRDTQY
TRBV11-2	11	TRBJ1-1	TRBD1	ASRTGLGTEAF
TRBV29-1	11	TRBJ1-2	NA	SVERAVNYGYT
TRBV5-1	13	TRBJ2-2	NA	ASSLASVGTGELF
TRBV19	12	TRBJ2-3	TRBD2	ASRLAGTTDTQY
TRBV10-3	12	TRBJ2-5	NA	AISESIGAETQY
TRBV5-1	15	TRBJ1-2	NA	ASSLDGIGGTNYGYT
TRBV29-1	12	TRBJ1-1	NA	SVNLLLSDTEAF
TRBV7-6	13	TRBJ2-7	NA	ASSLDEGFSYEQY
TRBV6-1	11	TRBJ2-5	NA	ASSTMYQETQY
TRBV29-1	9	TRBJ2-7	NA	SVGQVYEQY
TRBV19	13	TRBJ1-2	NA	ASSHGGDANYGYT
TRBV29-1	13	TRBJ2-7	NA	SVEDQTLTSYEQY
TRBV7-3	13	TRBJ1-5	NA	ASSVQGLGNQPQH
TRBV2	12	TRBJ2-3	NA	ASSERGPTDTQY
TRBV2	12	TRBJ2-1	NA	ASRLTGGPNEQF
TRBV30	8	NA	NA	AWSLGEQY
TRBV7-9	12	TRBJ2-7	TRBD1	ASSLSGQANEQY
TRBV19	12	TRBJ2-5	TRBD1	ASRLRTGRETQY
TRBV29-1	13	TRBJ2-2	TRBD2	SEAGLAGNTGELF
TRBV7-2	12	TRBJ2-1	NA	ASSLAAVMHEQF
TRBV7-2	11	TRBJ1-1	NA	ASSLEVRTEAF
TRBV7-6	12	TRBJ2-7	TRBD2	ASSPSGGSYEQY
TRBV7-9	13	TRBJ1-1	NA	ASSLASGRGLEAF
TRBV2	10	TRBJ1-2	NA	ASSGGPYGYT
TRBV29-1	10	TRBJ1-5	NA	SVDLGNQPQH
TRBV30	9	TRBJ2-1	NA	AWSFGNEQF
TRBV18	12	TRBJ2-3	NA	ASSPSRSTDTQY
TRBV7-9	13	TRBJ1-4	NA	ASSLSLYLGEKLF
TRBV12-5	14	TRBJ1-5	NA	ASGPLVGRPGQPQH
TRBV4-1	10	TRBJ2-3	NA	ASSQVVDTQY
TRBV7-2	12	TRBJ1-2	TRBD1	ASSLGTGVGGYT
TRBV25-1	13	TRBJ2-7	TRBD1	ASNGGRQGAGEQY
TRBV25-1	11	TRBJ1-4	NA	ASSEQGYEKLF
TRBV6-5	11	TRBJ2-5	TRBD1	ASRVGQGVTQY
TRBV27	11	TRBJ2-1	NA	ASSLAEYNEQF
TRBV15	15	TRBJ2-4	NA	ATSRDLNWGVANIQY
TRBV6-5	12	TRBJ2-1	TRBD2	ASRGLAGYNEQF
TRBV29-1	10	TRBJ2-5	TRBD1	SVGGQQETQY
TRBV30	12	TRBJ2-3	TRBD2	AYSRTRGGDTQY
TRBV30	10	TRBJ1-1	NA	AWSPSRGQAF
TRBV2	13	TRBJ1-5	TRBD1	ASRKDRAGDQPQH
TRBV19	11	TRBJ2-1	NA	ASQGPFVNEQF
TRBV19	12	TRBJ2-1	TRBD1	ASSFGQGVNEQF